The clone carrying this T cell receptor (beta chain) was counted at least ten times. No antigen is known for it. Germline CDR1 SGDLS, CDR2 YYNGEE. CDR3 size: 14 residues. The germline V and J ends were trimmed by 2 bases and 7 bases, with 12 bases remaining between them. Quantitative 5'-RACE with molecular barcodes produced the TCR beta libraries. Each CDR3 protein is one row after TCRdb ran MiXCR on the 5' RACE reads. The sample holds around 29,000 distinct CDR3 sequences; about 5.3% are singletons and the top ten take around 1.8%. The sample belongs to a study of CD8 T cells in ankylosing spondylitis. Study-level points and caveats: Matched ankylosing spondylitis synovial fluid reportedly showed significant enrichment of disease-linked clones. Seven to nine highly homologous variants formed a TCR beta motif that appeared characteristic of ankylosing spondylitis blood.

The receptor was isolated from a female donor with ankylosing spondylitis or in good health (not recorded which). Sequencing was done on a sample of blood, either unsorted or a sorted T cell fraction (not recorded which). V is TRBV9 and J is TRBJ1-4, with D maybe TRBD1 (5 bases). DNA of the CDR3: TGTGCCAGCAGCGTCGCGCAGGGAGCTGAAAAACTGTTTTTT. Protein: CASSVAQGAEKLFF.